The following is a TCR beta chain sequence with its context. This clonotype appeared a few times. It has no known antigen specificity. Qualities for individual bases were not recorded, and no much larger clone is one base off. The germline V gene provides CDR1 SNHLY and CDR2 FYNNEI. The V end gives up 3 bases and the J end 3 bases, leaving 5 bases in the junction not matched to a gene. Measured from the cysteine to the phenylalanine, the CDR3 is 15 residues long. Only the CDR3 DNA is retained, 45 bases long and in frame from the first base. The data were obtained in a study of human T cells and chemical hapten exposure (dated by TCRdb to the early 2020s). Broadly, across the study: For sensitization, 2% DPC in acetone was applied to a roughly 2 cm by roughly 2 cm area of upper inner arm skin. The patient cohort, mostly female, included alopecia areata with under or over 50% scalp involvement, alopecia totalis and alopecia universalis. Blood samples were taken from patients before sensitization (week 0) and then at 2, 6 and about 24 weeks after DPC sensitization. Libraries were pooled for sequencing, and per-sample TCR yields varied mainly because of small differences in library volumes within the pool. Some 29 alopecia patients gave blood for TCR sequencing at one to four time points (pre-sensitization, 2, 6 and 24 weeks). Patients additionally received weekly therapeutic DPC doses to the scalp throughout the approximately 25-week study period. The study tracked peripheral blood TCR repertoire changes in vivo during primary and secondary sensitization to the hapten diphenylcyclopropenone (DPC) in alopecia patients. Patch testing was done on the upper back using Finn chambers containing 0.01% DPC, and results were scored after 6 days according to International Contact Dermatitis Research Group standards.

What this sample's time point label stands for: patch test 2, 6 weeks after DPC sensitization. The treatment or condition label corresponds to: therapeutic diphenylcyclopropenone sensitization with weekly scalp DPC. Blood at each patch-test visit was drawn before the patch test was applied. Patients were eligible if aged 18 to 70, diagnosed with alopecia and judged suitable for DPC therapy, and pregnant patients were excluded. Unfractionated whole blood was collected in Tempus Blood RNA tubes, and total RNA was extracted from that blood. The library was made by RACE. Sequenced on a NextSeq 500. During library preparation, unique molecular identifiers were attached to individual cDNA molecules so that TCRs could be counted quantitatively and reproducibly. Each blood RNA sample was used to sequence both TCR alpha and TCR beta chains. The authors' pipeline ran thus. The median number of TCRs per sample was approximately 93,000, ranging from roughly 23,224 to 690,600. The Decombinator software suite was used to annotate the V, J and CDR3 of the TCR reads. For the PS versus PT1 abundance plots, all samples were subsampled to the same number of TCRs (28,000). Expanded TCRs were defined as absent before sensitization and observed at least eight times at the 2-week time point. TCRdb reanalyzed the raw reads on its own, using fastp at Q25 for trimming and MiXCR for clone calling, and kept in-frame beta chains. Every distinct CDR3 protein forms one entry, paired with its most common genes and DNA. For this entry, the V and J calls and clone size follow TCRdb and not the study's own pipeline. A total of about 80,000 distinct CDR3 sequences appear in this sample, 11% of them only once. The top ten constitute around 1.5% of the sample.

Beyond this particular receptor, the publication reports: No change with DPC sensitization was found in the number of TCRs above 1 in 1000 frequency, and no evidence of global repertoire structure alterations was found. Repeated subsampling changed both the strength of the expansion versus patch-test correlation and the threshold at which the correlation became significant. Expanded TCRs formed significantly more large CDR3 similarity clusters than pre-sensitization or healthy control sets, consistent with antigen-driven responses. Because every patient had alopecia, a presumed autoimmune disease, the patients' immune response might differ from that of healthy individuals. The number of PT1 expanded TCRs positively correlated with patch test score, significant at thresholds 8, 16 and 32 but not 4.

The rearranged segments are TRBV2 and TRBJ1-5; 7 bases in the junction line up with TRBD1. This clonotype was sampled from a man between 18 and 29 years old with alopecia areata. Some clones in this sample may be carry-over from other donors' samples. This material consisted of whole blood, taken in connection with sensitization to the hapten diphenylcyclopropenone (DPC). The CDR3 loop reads CASSDEGAFNQPQHF. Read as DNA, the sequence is TGTGCCAGCAGTGATGAGGGGGCGTTCAATCAGCCCCAGCATTTT.